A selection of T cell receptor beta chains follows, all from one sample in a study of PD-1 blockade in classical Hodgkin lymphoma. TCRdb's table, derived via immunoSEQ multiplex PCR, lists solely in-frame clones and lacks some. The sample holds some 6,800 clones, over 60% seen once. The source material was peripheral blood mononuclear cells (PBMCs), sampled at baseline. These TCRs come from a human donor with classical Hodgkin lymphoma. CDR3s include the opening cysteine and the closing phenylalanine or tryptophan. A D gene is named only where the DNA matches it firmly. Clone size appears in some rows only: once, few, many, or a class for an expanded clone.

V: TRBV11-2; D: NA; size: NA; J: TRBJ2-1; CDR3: CASRLMRGLIYNEQFF; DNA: TGTGCCAGCCGATTGATGCGGGGGCTGATATACAATGAGCAGTTCTTC
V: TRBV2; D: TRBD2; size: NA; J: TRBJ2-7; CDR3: CASSGDYDEQYF; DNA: TGTGCCAGCAGTGGGGACTACGACGAGCAGTACTTC
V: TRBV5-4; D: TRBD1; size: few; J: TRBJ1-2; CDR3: CASSIDGTATIGYTF; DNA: TGTGCCAGCAGCATAGACGGGACAGCCACTATCGGCTACACCTTC
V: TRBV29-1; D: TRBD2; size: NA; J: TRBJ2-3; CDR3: CSVSGGSGSDTQYF; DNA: TGCAGCGTGAGCGGGGGTAGTGGGTCAGATACGCAGTATTTT
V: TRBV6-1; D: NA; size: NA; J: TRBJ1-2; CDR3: CASSEPGRGVYGYTF; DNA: TGTGCCAGCAGTGAGCCGGGGAGAGGGGTCTATGGCTACACCTTC
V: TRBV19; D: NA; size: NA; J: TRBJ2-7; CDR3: CASSISRDLEQYF; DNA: TGTGCCAGTAGTATCTCTCGGGATCTCGAGCAGTACTTC
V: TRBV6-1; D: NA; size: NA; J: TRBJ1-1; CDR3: CASSVTEAFF; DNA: TGTGCCAGCAGTGTAACAGAAGCTTTCTTT
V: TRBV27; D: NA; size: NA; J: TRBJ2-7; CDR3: CASSPKPIGYEQYF; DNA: TGTGCCAGCAGTCCTAAACCGATAGGGTACGAGCAGTACTTC
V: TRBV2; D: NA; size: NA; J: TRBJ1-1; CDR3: CASSEEQMNTEAFF; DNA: TGTGCCAGCAGTGAAGAACAGATGAACACTGAAGCTTTCTTT
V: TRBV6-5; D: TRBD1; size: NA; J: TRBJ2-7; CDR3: CASSPHQGVGEQYF; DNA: TGTGCCAGCAGCCCGCACCAGGGGGTAGGCGAGCAGTACTTC
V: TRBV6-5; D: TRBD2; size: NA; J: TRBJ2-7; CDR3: CASSPTSGRFYEQYF; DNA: TGTGCCAGCAGTCCTACTAGCGGGAGGTTCTACGAGCAGTACTTC
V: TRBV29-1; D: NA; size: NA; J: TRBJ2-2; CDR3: CSVLTGELFF; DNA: TGCAGCGTTCTCACCGGGGAGCTGTTTTTT
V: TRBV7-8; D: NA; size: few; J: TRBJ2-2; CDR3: CASSLGANTGELFF; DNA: TGTGCCAGCAGCTTAGGGGCGAACACCGGGGAGCTGTTTTTT
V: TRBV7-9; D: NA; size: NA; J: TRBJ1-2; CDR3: CASSFSREITLYTF; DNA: TGTGCCAGCAGCTTTAGTAGGGAAATTACTTTGTACACCTTC
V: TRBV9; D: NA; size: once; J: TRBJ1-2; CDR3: CASSVNQGPLEYGYTF; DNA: TGTGCCAGCAGCGTGAACCAGGGCCCCCTCGAATATGGCTACACCTTC
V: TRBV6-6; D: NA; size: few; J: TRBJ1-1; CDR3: CATRVGHHVSNTEAFF; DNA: TGTGCCACCAGAGTTGGCCACCATGTATCGAACACTGAAGCTTTCTTT
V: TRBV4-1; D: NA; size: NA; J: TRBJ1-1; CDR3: CASSHPPVGDTEAFF; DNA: TGCGCCAGCAGCCACCCACCGGTAGGGGACACTGAAGCTTTCTTT
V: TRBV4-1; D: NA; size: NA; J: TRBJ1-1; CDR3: CASSQGWGKGTEAFF; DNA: TGCGCCAGCAGCCAAGGGTGGGGGAAGGGGACTGAAGCTTTCTTT
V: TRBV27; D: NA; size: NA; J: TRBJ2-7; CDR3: CASSPGRVYEQYF; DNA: TGTGCCAGCAGCCCTGGCAGGGTCTACGAGCAGTACTTC
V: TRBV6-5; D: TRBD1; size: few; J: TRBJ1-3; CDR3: CASSYSRGPGNTIYF; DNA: TGTGCCAGCAGTTACTCCAGGGGGCCTGGAAACACCATATATTTT
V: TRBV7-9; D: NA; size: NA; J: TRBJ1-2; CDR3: CASSDPSHGYTF; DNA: TGTGCCAGCTCCGACCCTTCACATGGCTACACCTTC
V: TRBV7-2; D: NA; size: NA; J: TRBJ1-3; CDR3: CASSTPQTDSGNTIYF; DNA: TGTGCCAGCAGCACCCCCCAGACAGACTCTGGAAACACCATATATTTT
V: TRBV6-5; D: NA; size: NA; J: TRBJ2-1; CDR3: CASSYGDSSNEQFF; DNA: TGTGCCAGCAGTTACGGGGACTCCTCCAATGAGCAGTTCTTC
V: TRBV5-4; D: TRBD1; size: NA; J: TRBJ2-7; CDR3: CASRDQGVGTYEQYF; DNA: TGTGCCAGCAGAGATCAGGGGGTAGGGACCTACGAGCAGTACTTC
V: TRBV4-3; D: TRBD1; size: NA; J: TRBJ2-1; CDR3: CASSQEDRGREQFF; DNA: TGCGCCAGCAGCCAAGAGGACAGGGGGCGTGAGCAGTTCTTC
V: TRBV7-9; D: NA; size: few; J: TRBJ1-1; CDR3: CASSLEAEAFF; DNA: TGTGCCAGCAGCTTAGAGGCTGAAGCTTTCTTT
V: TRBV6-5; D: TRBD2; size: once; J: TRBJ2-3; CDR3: CASSYSASGSTDTQYF; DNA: TGTGCCAGCAGTTACTCGGCTAGCGGGAGCACAGATACGCAGTATTTT
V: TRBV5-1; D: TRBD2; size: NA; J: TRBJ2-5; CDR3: CASRNSGKSGETQYF; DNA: TGCGCCAGCAGGAATAGCGGGAAGTCAGGGGAGACCCAGTACTTC
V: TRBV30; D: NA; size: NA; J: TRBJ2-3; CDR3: CAWSRGTSTDTQYF; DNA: TGTGCCTGGAGTCGAGGAACTAGCACAGATACGCAGTATTTT
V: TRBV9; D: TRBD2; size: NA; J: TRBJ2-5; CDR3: CASSGGLAGAETQYF; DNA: TGTGCCAGCAGCGGGGGACTAGCGGGAGCAGAGACCCAGTACTTC
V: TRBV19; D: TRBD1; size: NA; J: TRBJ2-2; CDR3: CARRQGMDTGELFF; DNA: TGTGCCAGGCGACAGGGGATGGACACCGGGGAGCTGTTTTTT
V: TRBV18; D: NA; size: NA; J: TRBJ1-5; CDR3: CASSLQGNQPQHF; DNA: TGTGCCAGCTCACTACAGGGAAATCAGCCCCAGCATTTT
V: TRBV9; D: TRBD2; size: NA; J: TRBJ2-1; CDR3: CASSRTSGNEQFF; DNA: TGTGCCAGCAGCCGAACTAGCGGAAATGAGCAGTTCTTC
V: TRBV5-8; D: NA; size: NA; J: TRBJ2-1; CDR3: CASSLEQGFNEQFF; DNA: TGTGCCAGCAGCTTGGAACAGGGATTCAATGAGCAGTTCTTC
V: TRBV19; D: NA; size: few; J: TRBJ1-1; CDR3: CASSTLHNTEAFF; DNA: TGTGCCAGTAGTACTTTACACAACACTGAAGCTTTCTTT
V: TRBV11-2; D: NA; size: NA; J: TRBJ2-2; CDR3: CASSLGLGSTGELFF; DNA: TGTGCCAGCAGCTTGGGGCTAGGAAGCACCGGGGAGCTGTTTTTT
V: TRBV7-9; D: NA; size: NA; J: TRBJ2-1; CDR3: CASSLRGERDPRDEQFF; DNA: TGTGCCAGCAGCCTCAGGGGTGAGCGGGACCCCCGGGATGAGCAGTTCTTC
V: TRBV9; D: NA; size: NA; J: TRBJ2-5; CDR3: CASSPQAGSQETQYF; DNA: TGTGCCAGCAGCCCCCAGGCGGGGAGCCAAGAGACCCAGTACTTC
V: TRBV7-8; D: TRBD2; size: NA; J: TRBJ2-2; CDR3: CASTGSGGLNTGELFF; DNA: TGTGCCAGCACCGGTAGCGGGGGCCTGAACACCGGGGAGCTGTTTTTT
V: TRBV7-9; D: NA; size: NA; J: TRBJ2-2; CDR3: CARSAGTGELFF; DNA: TGTGCCAGAAGCGCCGGGACCGGGGAGCTGTTTTTT
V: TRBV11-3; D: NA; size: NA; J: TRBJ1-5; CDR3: CASSLAGGSNQPQHF; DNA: TGTGCCAGCAGCTTAGCGGGCGGGAGCAATCAGCCCCAGCATTTT
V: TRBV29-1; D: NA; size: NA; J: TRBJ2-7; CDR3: CSATKWGNEQYF; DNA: TGCAGCGCAACTAAATGGGGGAACGAGCAGTACTTC
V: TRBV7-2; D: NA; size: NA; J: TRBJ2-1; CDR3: CASSLDSLTLGPQFF; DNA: TGTGCCAGCAGCTTAGACTCTCTAACTCTAGGCCCACAGTTCTTC
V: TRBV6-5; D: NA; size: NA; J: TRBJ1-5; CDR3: CASSYGTGTLPQHF; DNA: TGTGCCAGCAGTTATGGGACCGGGACTCTGCCCCAGCATTTT
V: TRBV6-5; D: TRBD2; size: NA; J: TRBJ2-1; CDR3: CASRRTSGSYEQFF; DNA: TGTGCCAGCAGACGGACTAGCGGGAGCTATGAGCAGTTCTTC
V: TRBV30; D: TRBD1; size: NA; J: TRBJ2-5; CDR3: CAWGTGAYQETQYF; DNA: TGTGCCTGGGGGACAGGGGCGTACCAAGAGACCCAGTACTTC
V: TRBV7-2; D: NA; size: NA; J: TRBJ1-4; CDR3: CASSLLGEKLFF; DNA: TGTGCCAGCAGCTTACTAGGAGAAAAACTGTTTTTT
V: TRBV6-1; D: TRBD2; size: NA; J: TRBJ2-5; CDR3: CASSDIGLAGGETQYF; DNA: TGTGCCAGCAGTGACATTGGACTAGCGGGAGGGGAGACCCAGTACTTC
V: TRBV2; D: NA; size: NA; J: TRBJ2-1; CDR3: CASSKNGGSLIYNEQFF; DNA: TGTGCCAGCAGTAAAAATGGAGGGAGCCTCATCTACAATGAGCAGTTCTTC
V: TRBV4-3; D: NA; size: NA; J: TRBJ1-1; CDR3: CASSQDLDSNTEAFF; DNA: TGCGCCAGCAGCCAAGATTTGGATTCAAACACTGAAGCTTTCTTT